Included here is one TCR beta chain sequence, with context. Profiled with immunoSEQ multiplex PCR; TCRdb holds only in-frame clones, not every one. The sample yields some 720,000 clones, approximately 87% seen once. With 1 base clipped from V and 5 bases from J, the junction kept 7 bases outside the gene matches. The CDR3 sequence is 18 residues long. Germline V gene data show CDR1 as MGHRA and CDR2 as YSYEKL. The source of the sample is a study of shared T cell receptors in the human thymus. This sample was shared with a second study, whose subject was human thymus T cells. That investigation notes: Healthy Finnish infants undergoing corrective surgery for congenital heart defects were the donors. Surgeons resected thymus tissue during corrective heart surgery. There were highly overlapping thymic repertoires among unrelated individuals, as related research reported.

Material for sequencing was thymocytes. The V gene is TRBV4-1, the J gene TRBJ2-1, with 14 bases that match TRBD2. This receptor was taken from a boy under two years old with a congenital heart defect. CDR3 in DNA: TGCGCCAGCAGCCAAGGCTTCTTGACTAGCGGGAGGGACAATGAGCAGTTCTTC. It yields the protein CASSQGFLTSGRDNEQFF.